This T cell receptor beta chain was obtained from a study of identical twins. Template switching, a step in the protocol, added a universal primer site, and cDNA carried unique molecular identifiers. TCRdb recomputed calls from the 5' RACE reads with MiXCR, one row per CDR3 protein. Altogether hundreds of thousands of distinct CDR3 sequences are present, around 8.6% being singletons, with the ten largest covering 0.85% to 1%. The CDR3 has 15 residues. CDR1 is SGHKS, CDR2 YYEKEE, per germline (reference sequence). The V gene lost 7 bases and the J gene lost 3 bases, with 17 bases spanning the gap. This sample also belongs to another study, concerning yellow fever vaccine responses in identical twins.

Sequencing was performed on PBMCs. The chain employs TRBV5-5 and TRBJ1-3; D is perhaps TRBD1 (6 bases). The sequence was collected from a woman aged 18-30 years in good health. CDR3: CASGPGTLCGNTIYF. CDR3 DNA: TGTGCCAGCGGCCCTGGGACACTCTGTGGAAACACCATATATTTT.